A single sample gave rise to the 14 T cell receptor beta chains below, sequenced in a study of T cell changes during pregnancy in multiple sclerosis. Profiled with immunoSEQ multiplex PCR; TCRdb holds only in-frame clones, not every one. This table has over 30,000 clones, almost 95% appearing once. The material was CD4+ T cells from peripheral blood mononuclear cells, obtained after pregnancy. The origin of the receptors is a female donor with multiple sclerosis, enrolled in a pregnancy study.

This chain links TRBV20-1 with TRBJ1-5; 7 bases fit TRBD1. J was trimmed by 7 bases and V by 6 bases; bases with no gene match: 3. Germline values: CDR1 DFQATT, CDR2 SNEGSKA (reference sequence). The CDR3 length is 11 residues. CDR3 bases: TGCAGTGCAACAGGGGTCCAGCCCCAGCATTTT. It yields the protein CSATGVQPQHF.

The chain employs TRBV21-1 and TRBJ1-1. TRBV21-1 is termed a pseudogene. This CDR3 has 14 amino acids. The CDR3 reads CASRPPGEDTEAFF. CDR3 DNA: TGTGCCAGCAGACCTCCGGGAGAGGACACTGAAGCTTTCTTT.

The chain recombines TRBV29-1 with TRBJ1-2, with 8 bases lining up with TRBD1. The CDR3 loop spans 13 amino acids. Trimming at V came to 7 bases and at J to 6 bases, leaving 10 bases not matched to a gene. The V gene's germline CDR1 is SQVTM and CDR2 ANQGSEA. This CDR3 reads CSDRDRGADGYTF. CDR3 DNA sequence: TGCAGCGATAGAGACAGGGGAGCTGATGGCTACACCTTC.

CDR3 protein: CASGPGGNTGELFF. The CDR3 nucleotides read TGTGCTAGTGGCCCGGGAGGGAACACCGGGGAGCTGTTTTTT. This sequence joins TRBV12-5 and TRBJ2-2, with 7 bases identical to TRBD2. Germline lookup yields CDR1 LGHNT and CDR2 FRNRAP. The ends lost 6 bases at V and 1 base at J; junction bases unmatched: 2. CDR3 length: 14 amino acids.

The chain is built from TRBV7-3 and TRBJ1-1, with D maybe TRBD1 (6 bases). This CDR3 has 13 residues. V was cut by 4 bases and J by 10 bases, with 16 bases left in between. Germline CDR1 reads SGHTA; CDR2 reads FQGTGA. CDR3 nucleotide sequence: TGTGCCAGCAGCTCATCGAGGGGGAAGGTAGCTTTCTTT. Translation: CASSSSRGKVAFF.

The chain employs TRBV6-5 and TRBJ1-2, with TRBD1 matching over 7 bases. CDR3 length: 13 amino acids. From germline, CDR1 is MNHEY and CDR2 SVGAGI. Unmatched junction bases numbered 5, after V lost 4 bases and J lost 6 bases. CDR3: CASSSTGLHGYTF. Written as DNA, the CDR3 is TGTGCCAGCAGTTCGACAGGGCTACATGGCTACACCTTC.

This clone was seen only a few times. The V and J genes are TRBV5-8 and TRBJ2-7; TRBD1 agrees at 8 bases. The CDR3 covers 15 residues. The germline V gene has CDR1 SGHTS and CDR2 YDEGEE. Germline trimming cut 4 bases from V and 7 bases from J; bases unmatched to any gene: 13. The CDR3 region is CASSAWTGPLGEQYF. CDR3 DNA: TGTGCCAGCAGCGCCTGGACAGGGCCTTTGGGGGAGCAGTACTTC.

The chain joins TRBV9 to TRBJ1-5; 10 bases agree with TRBD1. The CDR3 runs to 18 residues. CDR1 and CDR2 (germline): SGDLS, YYNGEE. J gave up 5 bases and V 4 bases, and 15 bases lay outside the gene matches. The CDR3 nucleotides read TGTGCCAGCAGCACTGACAGGGGGCTTCTTGGACCACATCAGCCCCAGCATTTT. It is translated as CASSTDRGLLGPHQPQHF.

This chain connects TRBV5-4 to TRBJ1-4, with a possible D match to TRBD1 (5 bases). Trimming removed 4 bases from V and 4 bases from J, with 11 bases in between. The germline gives CDR1 SGHNT, CDR2 YYREEE (reference sequence). This CDR3 contains 14 residues. CDR3: CASSPAGFNEKLFF. The CDR3 coding sequence is TGTGCCAGCAGCCCGGCAGGGTTTAATGAAAAACTGTTTTTT.

The V and J genes are TRBV7-9 and TRBJ2-2; D unclear. Between the trimmed V and J ends, which lost 4 bases and 5 bases, there was a span of 17 bases. The CDR3 has 16 residues. CDR1 is SEHNR, CDR2 FQNEAQ, per germline (reference sequence). CDR3 residues: CASSSPVGIGTGELFF. The CDR3 region has the DNA TGTGCCAGCAGCTCCCCTGTAGGTATCGGGACCGGGGAGCTGTTTTTT.

V is TRBV2 and J is TRBJ1-1; a possible D gene is TRBD1 (5 bases). The CDR3 has 16 residues. Germline CDR1 reads SNHLY; CDR2 reads FYNNEI. V lost 6 bases and J lost 4, with 21 bases in between. CDR3 nucleotide sequence: TGTGCCAGCAGGGGTGAAGGGGCAGGCTGGGGCACTGAAGCTTTCTTT. Translation gives CASRGEGAGWGTEAFF.

The rearrangement uses TRBV11-2 and TRBJ1-2, with D maybe TRBD1 (6 bases). Trimming removed 5 bases at V and 0 bases at J, with 13 bases between. The germline CDR1 and CDR2 sequences are SGHAT and FQNNGV. This CDR3 has 15 amino acids. In DNA form, the CDR3 reads TGTGCCAGCAGCCCAGAAGGGGGTCCTAACTATGGCTACACCTTC. As protein: CASSPEGGPNYGYTF.

The rearrangement joins TRBV30 to TRBJ1-2; 7 nucleotides agree with TRBD1. The CDR3 runs 16 residues. Germline CDR1 is GTSNPN and CDR2 is SVGIG (reference sequence). Trimming took 2 bases from V and 7 from J; bases not matched to a gene: 16. The CDR3 sequence: CAWSRPTGMVRSGYTF. The CDR3 DNA is TGTGCCTGGAGTCGACCGACAGGGATGGTCCGCTCTGGCTACACCTTC.

The gene calls are TRBV9 and TRBJ1-2, with 9 positions matching TRBD1. The CDR3 has 16 residues. Germline V gene lookup returns CDR1 SGDLS and CDR2 YYNGEE. V was pared by 1 base and J by 7 bases, with 11 bases of the junction left unmatched. The CDR3 loop is CASSVTTGGSTGGYTF. The CDR3 DNA is TGTGCCAGCAGCGTAACTACAGGGGGCAGTACGGGTGGCTACACCTTC.